Sequencing of this T cell receptor beta chain was carried out in a study of cytomegalovirus exposure and HLA in healthy donors. In the study overall: Samples from HLA-typed donors yielded about 85 million unique TCRs in an early data release. Overall study findings and caveats: Many donors carried some public TCRs, although rarity characterized most TCR sequences. Among the CMV-associated chains, a few were confirmed in vitro as specific for CMV antigens. Most subjects' HLA-A and HLA-B alleles were reportedly predicted from TCR beta sequences.

Regarding this clone: Its antigen is still unknown.

The PCR ran on 60 Vbeta and 13 Jbeta primers. Sequenced by immunoSEQ multiplex PCR; TCRdb stores in-frame clones only, minus some. The sample includes around 200,000 clones, roughly 87% of them seen just once. V was pared by 8 bases and J by 4 bases, with 13 bases of the junction left unmatched. The CDR3 totals 17 residues. CDR1 and CDR2 (germline): SGHTA, FQGTGA. The sequenced sample consisted of PBMCs. The rearrangement joins TRBV7-3 to TRBJ2-3; 12 bases line up with TRBD1. The TCR was taken from a man in his fifties in good health and CMV-seronegative. The CDR3 protein is CASRKGPGDRGPDTQYF. CDR3 bases: TGTGCCAGCCGAAAGGGGCCTGGGGACAGGGGGCCAGATACGCAGTATTTT.